Below, one T cell receptor (beta chain) is given with its context. No antigen is known for it. This entry is derived from a study of T cells in Graves' hyperthyroidism and ophthalmopathy. Study observations and caveats: Appearing also in blood were most of the thyroid clonotypes expanded above 0.001. Separation of ophthalmopathy from stable hyperthyroidism was achieved by a 13 V-J model. The model foresaw ophthalmopathy a median about 6.1 months prior to onset.

Patients showing uncontrolled infection, other autoimmune disease, pregnancy or lactation were ineligible. The V and J ends lost 6 bases and 5 bases, in that order; junction bases with no gene match: 9. Looked up from germline, CDR1 is ENHRY and CDR2 is SYGVKD. This CDR3 is built from 15 residues. The source material, RNA transcripts, was used to amplify TCR beta CDR3 regions. The primer set for the first-round RT-PCR of the TCR CDR3 was HTBI. TCRdb recomputed calls from the multiplex PCR reads with MiXCR, one row per CDR3 protein. Here the sample spans 450,000 to 700,000 distinct CDR3 sequences, approximately 44% being singletons.

The specimen was peripheral blood or thyroid tissue (not recorded which). The chain carries TRBV10-3 and TRBJ2-2, with TRBD1 matching 7 bases. This TCR was sampled from an adult woman with Graves' disease, either hyperthyroidism or ophthalmopathy (not recorded which). The CDR3 DNA reads TGTGCCATCAGGGAGACAGGGCCAGGGACCGGGGAGCTGTTTTTT. Encoded protein: CAIRETGPGTGELFF.